This entry lists 23 T cell receptor beta chains sequenced from one sample in a study of blood T cells in healthy people across ages. Primed by a sample-barcoded 5' primer and a J-beta primer mix, a second PCR proceeded for 7 to 11 cycles. A single record per CDR3 protein comes from TCRdb applying MiXCR to the 5' RACE reads. The data show 1.8 million or so distinct CDR3 sequences, roughly two fifths seen once. Material for sequencing was blood. Receptors originate from a human donor in good health.

In its sample, this clonotype was seen a few times. At one of its ends the junction is not consistent with the germline gene, which may arise from a read error. The V call is TRBV4-3, the J call TRBJ2-3; D is unresolved. The CDR3 has 12 amino acids. CDR1 and CDR2 from the germline V gene are LGHNA and YSLEER. The CDR3 region is CANSQDPDTQYF. In nucleotides, the CDR3 is TGCGCCAACAGCCAAGATCCCGATACGCAGTATTTT.

The chain has TRBV5-1 and TRBJ2-1; 9 bases align to TRBD2. The CDR3 spans 16 residues. Losses at the gene ends were 0 bases for V and 6 bases for J; bases not matched to a gene: 7. Germline assignment: CDR1 SGHRS and CDR2 YFSETQ. In DNA, the CDR3 is TGCGCCAGCAGCTTGGTGGCGGGGGGGCCGTTCAATGAGCAGTTCTTC. Protein product: CASSLVAGGPFNEQFF.

The J gene is TRBJ2-5, the V gene TRBV10-3, with 8 bases lining up with TRBD2. The CDR3 is made up of 16 amino acids. CDR1 ENHRY and CDR2 SYGVKD come from the germline V gene. J was trimmed by 4 bases and V by 2 bases; bases with no gene match: 9. CDR3 amino acids: CAISEATGGPPETQYF. The DNA for the CDR3 is TGTGCCATCAGTGAGGCCACGGGGGGGCCTCCAGAGACCCAGTACTTC.

The chain carries TRBV7-9 and TRBJ1-2; D ambiguous. Germline CDR1 is SEHNR and CDR2 is FQNEAQ (reference sequence). This CDR3 comprises 14 residues. V dropped 0 bases and J dropped 3 bases, with 8 bases sitting between them. The CDR3 DNA follows: TGTGCCAGCAGCTTAGCGACGGCAGACTATGGCTACACCTTC. Translation gives CASSLATADYGYTF.

As concerns this clonotype: Sequence at one end of the junction differs from germline and may be a read error. Here the CDR3 reads CATSALGGMNEQFF. The DNA of the CDR3 is TGTGCCACCAGTGCGTTGGGGGGCATGAATGAGCAGTTCTTT. The V and J genes are TRBV24-1 and TRBJ2-1, with D perhaps being TRBD1 or TRBD2 (6 bases each). Germline V gene lookup returns CDR1 KGHDR and CDR2 SFDVKD. CDR3 length: 14 amino acids.

This clonotype was seen a handful of times. The junction departs from the called germline gene at one end, perhaps through a read error. The rearrangement uses TRBV7-8 and TRBJ2-4; no clear D gene. The CDR3 covers 11 residues. Looked up from germline, CDR1 is SGHVS and CDR2 is FQNEAQ. CDR3 nucleotide sequence: TGCGCCAGCAGCACCGATCTAGAGCAGTACTTC. Amino acid sequence: CASSTDLEQYF.

This clonotype was detected only a few times. The gene calls are TRBV12-3 or TRBV12-4 and TRBJ2-1, with TRBD2 matching 11 bases. The V segment lost 6 bases and the J segment 8 bases; nucleotides outside the gene matches: 6. CDR3 length: 14 amino acids. CDR3 DNA sequence: TGTGCCAGCAGAACTAGCGGGGGAGTGGATGAGCAGTTCTTC. Amino acid sequence: CASRTSGGVDEQFF.

This clonotype was picked up a small number of times. This chain's CDR3 is CASSTRHLNTEAFF. The DNA for the CDR3 is TGTGCCAGCAGTACCAGACACTTGAACACTGAAGCTTTCTTT. This rearrangement joins TRBV6-6 to TRBJ1-1, with D uncertain. Between the trimmed V and J ends, which lost 5 bases and 0 bases, there was a span of 10 bases. From germline, CDR1 is MNHNY and CDR2 SVGAGI (reference sequence). CDR3 length: 14 residues.

The V and J genes are TRBV6-6 and TRBJ1-5, with D perhaps TRBD1 (5 bases). The V end was cut by 2 bases, the J end by 6 bases, with 11 bases between. CDR1 and CDR2 from the germline V gene are MNHNY and SVGAGI (reference sequence). This CDR3 has 14 residues. The DNA of the CDR3 is TGTGCCAGCAGTTACGCGGCAGGGAGTCAGCCCCAGCATTTT. Its translation: CASSYAAGSQPQHF.

The chain carries TRBV4-3 and TRBJ2-4, with D tentatively TRBD2 (5 bases). The J call may be faulty, since TRBJ2-7 better matches the DNA end. The length of the CDR3 is 16 residues. The V gene's germline CDR1 is LGHNA and CDR2 YSLEER. CDR3 nucleotide sequence: TGCGCCAGCAGCCAAGACTTCCCGGGGAGATTCGACGAGCAGTACTTC. It encodes CASSQDFPGRFDEQYF.

V gene TRBV11-2 combines with J gene TRBJ2-5; 7 nucleotides match TRBD1. The J call is in doubt because the DNA end fits TRBJ2-7 better. This CDR3 is 14 amino acids long. Germline V gene data show CDR1 as SGHAT and CDR2 as FQNNGV. CDR3 amino acids: CASSKRQGRNEQYF. In nucleotides, the CDR3 is TGTGCCAGCAGCAAGAGACAGGGTAGGAACGAGCAGTACTTC.

This clonotype was observed a few times. The chain recombines TRBV2 with TRBJ2-1; weak D call: TRBD1 (6 bases). The CDR3 consists of 15 residues. CDR1 is SNHLY and CDR2 is FYNNEI in the germline V gene. Trimming removed 1 base at V and 5 bases at J, with 12 bases between. In DNA, the CDR3 is TGTGCCAGCAGTGAAGGGACAGTTATTAACAATGAGCAGTTCTTC. It is translated as CASSEGTVINNEQFF.

The chain couples TRBV6-4 to TRBJ2-3; D perhaps matches TRBD1 (6 bases). Trimming removed 5 bases from V and 4 bases from J, with 10 bases in between. Germline V gives CDR1 MRHNA, CDR2 SNTAGT. The CDR3 extends over 13 amino acids. This CDR3 is CASSSYRADTQYF. The CDR3 DNA reads as TGTGCCAGCAGTAGCTACAGGGCAGATACGCAGTATTTT.

This clonotype was picked up a small number of times. V is TRBV5-1 and J is TRBJ1-1, with TRBD1 matching over 9 bases. V was clipped by 4 bases and J by 3 bases; unmatched bases: 13. The CDR3 runs to 17 residues. Germline CDR1 reads SGHRS; CDR2 reads YFSETQ. The CDR3 protein is CASSRRPQGARDTEAFF. CDR3 nucleotide sequence: TGCGCCAGCAGCCGGAGGCCACAGGGGGCCCGTGACACTGAAGCTTTCTTT.

The J gene is TRBJ2-2, the V gene TRBV12-3 or TRBV12-4, with D tentatively TRBD1 (6 bases). V was clipped by 7 bases and J by 8 bases, with 14 bases between them. This CDR3 is built from 13 residues. The CDR3 DNA reads as TGTGCCAGCACCTTGAACAGGGAAGGGGAGCTGTTTTTT. Residues: CASTLNREGELFF.

To note about this clonotype: The CDR3 carries no conserved terminal phenylalanine or tryptophan, so it likely arises from a read error. The chain uses TRBV7-9 and TRBJ2-3, with 7 bases lining up with TRBD1. After removal of 3 bases from V and 4 bases from J, the junction contained 10 bases not matched to a gene. The germline V gene encodes CDR1 SEHNR and CDR2 FQNEAQ (reference sequence). This CDR3 contains 16 residues. The CDR3 nucleotides are TGTGCCAGCAGCTTCGGAGACAGGGCAATCCCAGATACGCAGTATGTT. It translates to CASSFGDRAIPDTQYV.

This clonotype has a handful of counts. The rearrangement links TRBV12-5 to TRBJ2-7, with D unresolved. CDR3 length: 12 amino acids. Germline V gene data show CDR1 as LGHNT and CDR2 as FRNRAP. The V end was cut by 6 bases, the J end by 9 bases, with 15 bases between. The CDR3 DNA is TGTGCTAGTGGCCTACCCCCTCAGCGGCAGTACTTC. Translating it yields CASGLPPQRQYF. Together with reference TRBV12-5 and TRBJ2-7, the CDR3 gives the full variable domain: DARVTQTPRHKVTEMGQEVTMRCQPILGHNTVFWYRQTMMQGLELLAYFRNRAPLDDSGMPKDRFSAEMPDATLATLKIQPSEPRDSAVYFCASGLPPQRQYFGPGTRLTVT.

This clonotype has only one observation. The V call is TRBV7-9, the J call TRBJ1-1, with D uncertain. This CDR3 spans 13 amino acids. V was shortened by 7 bases and J by 4 bases, with 13 bases between the two germline ends. The germline CDR1 and CDR2 sequences are SEHNR and FQNEAQ (reference sequence). The CDR3 DNA follows: TGTGCCAGCATCCGGGCCCTCGGCACTGAAGCTTTCTTT. Translating it yields CASIRALGTEAFF.

This clonotype was detected only a few times. The J gene is TRBJ2-1, the V gene TRBV18; 11 nucleotides align to TRBD2. Germline trimming cut 0 bases from V and 6 bases from J; bases unmatched to any gene: 13. The germline gives CDR1 KGHSH, CDR2 LQKENI. The length of the CDR3 is 19 residues. CDR3 sequence: CASSPPDSIRTSGFNEQFF. In DNA form, the CDR3 reads TGTGCCAGCTCACCACCGGATAGCATTCGGACTAGCGGGTTCAATGAGCAGTTCTTC.

The gene calls are TRBV7-2 and TRBJ2-1; 12 positions match TRBD2. Trimming removed 4 bases from V and 5 bases from J; junction bases left unmatched: 9. CDR3 length: 17 residues. Germline V gives CDR1 SGHTA, CDR2 FQGNSA. CDR3 sequence (DNA): TGTGCCAGCAGCTCGCGACCACTAGCGGGGGGACACAATGAGCAGTTCTTC. This codes for CASSSRPLAGGHNEQFF.

The gene calls are TRBV6-5 and TRBJ1-4; TRBD1 matches at 7 bases. The CDR3 is 15 amino acids. Germline trimming cut 4 bases from V and 5 bases from J; bases unmatched to any gene: 7. Germline loops: CDR1 MNHEY, CDR2 SVGAGI. The CDR3 here is CASSSTTGTNEKLFF. For the CDR3, the DNA is TGTGCCAGCAGTTCTACGACAGGGACAAATGAAAAACTGTTTTTT.

V usage is TRBV14 and J usage is TRBJ2-7; the D gene could be TRBD1 or TRBD2 (5 bases each). This CDR3 comprises 12 residues. The germline V and J ends were trimmed by 7 bases and 5 bases, with 12 bases remaining between them. Germline V lookup: CDR1 SGHDN, CDR2 FVKESK. The CDR3 coding sequence is TGTGCCAGCAACGAGTGGGGGAACGAGCAGTACTTC. This codes for CASNEWGNEQYF.

The sample holds a few counts of this clonotype. The rearrangement joins TRBV4-2 to TRBJ2-5; 15 nucleotides line up with TRBD2. The DNA end is more similar to TRBJ2-7, so the J call may be wrong. CDR1 is LGHNA and CDR2 is YNFKEQ in the germline V gene. The CDR3 is 18 residues long. Here the CDR3 DNA reads TGTGCCAGCAGCCAAAGGACTAGCGGGGGGGGCCGGGTCTACGAGCAGTACTTC. This encodes CASSQRTSGGGRVYEQYF.